The next 3 T cell receptor beta chains were all read from a single sample in a study of cytomegalovirus exposure and HLA in healthy donors. Primers: 60 Vbeta forward and 13 Jbeta reverse. Sequencing was performed with immunoSEQ multiplex PCR; in TCRdb, only in-frame clones are kept and a portion is missing. This table holds around 150,000 clones, about two thirds found once. Sequenced input: PBMCs. The source of these receptors is a man over 45 in good health and CMV-seropositive.

This clone was detected only a few times. This rearrangement joins TRBV6-6 to TRBJ2-3; 10 nucleotides line up with TRBD2. CDR1 and CDR2 (germline): MNHNY, SVGAGI (reference sequence). This CDR3 is built from 16 residues. V was pared by 2 bases and J by 5 bases, with 7 bases of the junction left unmatched. The CDR3 DNA is TGTGCCAGCAGTTACAAGCGGGGGGGCCCGCAAGATACGCAGTATTTT. Protein sequence: CASSYKRGGPQDTQYF.

J is TRBJ2-5 and V is TRBV7-3; D is possibly TRBD2 (6 bases). V lost 2 bases to trimming and J lost 4 bases, with 14 bases between them. Germline V gene lookup returns CDR1 SGHTA and CDR2 FQGTGA. This CDR3 has 15 amino acids. CDR3 sequence: CASSLGLAGRETQYF. In nucleotides, the CDR3 is TGTGCCAGCAGCTTAGGGCTAGCCGGGAGAGAGACCCAGTACTTC.

This rearrangement joins TRBV4-1 to TRBJ2-5; no clear D gene. V was shortened by 1 base and J by 1 base, with 10 bases between the two germline ends. The CDR3 is 15 amino acids. Germline V gene sequence: CDR1 MGHRA, CDR2 YSYEKL. CDR3 sequence (DNA): TGCGCCAGCAGCCAAGCTTCGACTTTCCAAGAGACCCAGTACTTC. The encoded protein is CASSQASTFQETQYF.